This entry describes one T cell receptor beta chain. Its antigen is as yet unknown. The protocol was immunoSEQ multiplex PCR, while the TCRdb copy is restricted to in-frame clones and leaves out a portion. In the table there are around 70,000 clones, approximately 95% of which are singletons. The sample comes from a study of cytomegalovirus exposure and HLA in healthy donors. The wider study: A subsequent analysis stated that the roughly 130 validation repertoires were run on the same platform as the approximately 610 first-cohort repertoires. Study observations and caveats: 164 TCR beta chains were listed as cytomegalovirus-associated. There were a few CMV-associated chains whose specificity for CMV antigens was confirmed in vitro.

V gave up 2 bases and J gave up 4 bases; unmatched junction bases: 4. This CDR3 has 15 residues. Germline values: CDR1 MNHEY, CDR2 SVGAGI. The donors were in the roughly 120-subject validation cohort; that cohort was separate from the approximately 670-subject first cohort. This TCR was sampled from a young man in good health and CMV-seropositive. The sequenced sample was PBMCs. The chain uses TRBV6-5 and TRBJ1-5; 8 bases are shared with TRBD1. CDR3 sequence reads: CASSYGTGGNQPQHF. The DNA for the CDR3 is TGTGCCAGCAGTTACGGTACAGGGGGTAATCAGCCCCAGCATTTT.